This T cell receptor beta chain was observed in a study of T cell repertoires in cytomegalovirus infection. Study-level information: As its CMV epitopes, the study selected recently identified HLA-C-restricted and well-studied HLA-B-restricted targets. Public TCR beta signatures provided an indication of both CMV infection and a matching HLA type.

TCRdb reanalysed the reads using MiXCR and keeps one entry per CDR3 protein. The sample contains some 500,000 distinct CDR3 sequences, 30% to 40% of which appear only once. The ends were cut back, 8 bases at V and 8 bases at J, with 12 bases in the middle. The CDR3 covers 11 residues. This clonotype has a handful of counts. What it binds is not known. Broader study findings: The ex vivo response was dominated by HLA-C-restricted CMV-specific TCR beta clonotypes. Of the TCR beta families, the public ones yielded a cumulative frequency that identified carriers of CMV plus the relevant HLA.

Sequencing was performed on cultured PBMCs, taken from culture after CMV antigen stimulation. The chain links TRBV12-3 or TRBV12-4 to TRBJ1-1, with D unclear. This sequence originates from a human donor in good health (CMV status not recorded). Some clones in this sample may be carry-over from other donors' samples. Here the CDR3 reads CASPRGKEAFF. CDR3 nucleotides: TGTGCCAGCCCGCGGGGAAAGGAAGCTTTCTTT.